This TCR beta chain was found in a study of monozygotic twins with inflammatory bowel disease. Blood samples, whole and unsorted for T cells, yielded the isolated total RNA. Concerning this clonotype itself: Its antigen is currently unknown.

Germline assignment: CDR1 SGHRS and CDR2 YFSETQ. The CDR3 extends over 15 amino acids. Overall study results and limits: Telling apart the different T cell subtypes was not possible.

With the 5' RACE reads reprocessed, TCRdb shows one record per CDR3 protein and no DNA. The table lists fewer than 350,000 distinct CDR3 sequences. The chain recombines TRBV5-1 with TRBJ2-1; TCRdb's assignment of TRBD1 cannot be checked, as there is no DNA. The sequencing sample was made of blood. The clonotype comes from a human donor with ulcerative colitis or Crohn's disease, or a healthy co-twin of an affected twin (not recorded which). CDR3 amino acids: CASSLALTGVDEQFF.